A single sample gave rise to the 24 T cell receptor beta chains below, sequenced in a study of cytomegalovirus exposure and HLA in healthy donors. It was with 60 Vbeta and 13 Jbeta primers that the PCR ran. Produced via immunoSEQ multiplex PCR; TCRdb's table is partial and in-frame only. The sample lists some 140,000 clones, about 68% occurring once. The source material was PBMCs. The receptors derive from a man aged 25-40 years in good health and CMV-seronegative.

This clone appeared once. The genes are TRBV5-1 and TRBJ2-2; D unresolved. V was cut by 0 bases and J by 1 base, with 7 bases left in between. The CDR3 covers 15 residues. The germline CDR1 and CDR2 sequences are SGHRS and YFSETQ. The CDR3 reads CASSLDALNTGELFF. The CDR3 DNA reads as TGCGCCAGCAGCTTGGATGCGCTGAACACCGGGGAGCTGTTTTTT.

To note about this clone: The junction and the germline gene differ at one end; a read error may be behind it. In DNA, the CDR3 is TGTGCCAGCAGCTTGGGACAGTTGGGTAATTCACCCCTCAACTTT. Its protein is CASSLGQLGNSPLNF. This chain links TRBV5-6 with TRBJ1-6, with D possibly matching TRBD1 (5 bases). Germline assignment: CDR1 SGHDT and CDR2 YYEEEE. The CDR3 sequence is 15 residues long.

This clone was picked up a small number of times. Written as DNA, the CDR3 is TGTGCCAGCAGCTTAGAGGCCAGGGGAGCTGGAAACACCATATATTTT. Translation: CASSLEARGAGNTIYF. The V and J genes are TRBV11-2 and TRBJ1-3, with D perhaps TRBD1 (6 bases). The germline CDR1 and CDR2 sequences are SGHAT and FQNNGV. The CDR3 sequence is 16 residues long. Trimming took 0 bases from V and 2 from J, leaving 11 bases between them.

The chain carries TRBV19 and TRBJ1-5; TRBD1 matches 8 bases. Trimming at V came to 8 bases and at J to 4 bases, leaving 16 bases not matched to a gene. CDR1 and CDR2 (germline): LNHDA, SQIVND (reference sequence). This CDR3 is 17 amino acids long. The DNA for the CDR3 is TGTGCCAGTTCGACGTCCCCCAGGGGGCGGGGGAATCAGCCCCAGCATTTT. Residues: CASSTSPRGRGNQPQHF. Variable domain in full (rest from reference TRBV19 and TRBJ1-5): DGGITQSPKYLFRKEGQNVTLSCEQNLNHDAMYWYRQDPGQGLRLIYYSQIVNDFQKGDIAEGYSVSREKKESFPLTVTSAQKNPTAFYLCASSTSPRGRGNQPQHFGDGTRLSIL.

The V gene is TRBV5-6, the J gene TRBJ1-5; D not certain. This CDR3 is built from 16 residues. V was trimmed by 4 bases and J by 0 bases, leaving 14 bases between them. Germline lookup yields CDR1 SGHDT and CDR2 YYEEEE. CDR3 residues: CASSTWATDSNQPQHF. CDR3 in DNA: TGTGCCAGCAGCACCTGGGCCACCGATAGCAATCAGCCCCAGCATTTT.

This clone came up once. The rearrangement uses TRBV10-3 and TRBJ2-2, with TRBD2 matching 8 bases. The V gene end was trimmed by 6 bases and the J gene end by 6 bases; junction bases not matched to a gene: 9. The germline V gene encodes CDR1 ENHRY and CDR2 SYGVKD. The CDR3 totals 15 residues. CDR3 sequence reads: CAIRTREGSSGELFF. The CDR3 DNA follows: TGTGCCATCAGAACACGGGAGGGTAGCTCCGGGGAGCTGTTTTTT.

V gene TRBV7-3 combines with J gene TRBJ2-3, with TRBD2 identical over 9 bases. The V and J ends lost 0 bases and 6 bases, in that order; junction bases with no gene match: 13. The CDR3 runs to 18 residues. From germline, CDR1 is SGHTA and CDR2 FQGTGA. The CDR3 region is CASSLTPTLAGYADTQYF. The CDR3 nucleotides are TGTGCCAGCAGCTTAACCCCGACCCTAGCGGGGTATGCTGATACGCAGTATTTT.

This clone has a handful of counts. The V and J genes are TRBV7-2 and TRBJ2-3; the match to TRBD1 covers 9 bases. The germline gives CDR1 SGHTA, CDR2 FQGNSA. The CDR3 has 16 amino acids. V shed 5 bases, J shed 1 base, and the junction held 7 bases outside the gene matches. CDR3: CASSPRTGAGTDTQYF. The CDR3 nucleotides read TGTGCCAGCAGCCCCAGGACAGGGGCGGGCACAGATACGCAGTATTTT.

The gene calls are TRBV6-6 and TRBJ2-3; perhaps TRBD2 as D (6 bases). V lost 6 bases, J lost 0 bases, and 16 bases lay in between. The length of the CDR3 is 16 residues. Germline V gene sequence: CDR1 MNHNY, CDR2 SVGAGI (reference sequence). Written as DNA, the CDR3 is TGTGCCAGCAGCCCTAGGGACTTGCTTAGCACAGATACGCAGTATTTT. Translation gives CASSPRDLLSTDTQYF.

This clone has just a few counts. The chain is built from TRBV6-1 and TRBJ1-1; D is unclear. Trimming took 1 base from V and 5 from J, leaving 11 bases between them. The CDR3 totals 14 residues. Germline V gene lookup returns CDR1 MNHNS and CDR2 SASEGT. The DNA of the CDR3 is TGTGCCAGCAGTGAAGACTCCTCGAGGACTGAAGCTTTCTTT. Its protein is CASSEDSSRTEAFF.

The CDR3 DNA reads as TGTGCCAGCAGCCCTGCGGGGGGATTGAGAGATACGCAGTATTTT. Protein sequence: CASSPAGGLRDTQYF. The chain combines TRBV11-2 with TRBJ2-3; 8 positions match TRBD2. Germline CDR1 reads SGHAT; CDR2 reads FQNNGV. Trimming removed 5 bases from V and 5 bases from J; junction bases left unmatched: 9. The CDR3 sequence is 15 residues long.

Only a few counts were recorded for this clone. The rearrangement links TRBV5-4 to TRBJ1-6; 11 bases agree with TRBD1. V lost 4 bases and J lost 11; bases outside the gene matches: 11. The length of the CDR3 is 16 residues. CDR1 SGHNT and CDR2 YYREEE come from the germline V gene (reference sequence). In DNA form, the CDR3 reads TGTGCCAGCAGCCATATAGGACAGGGGGCGGGAACACCCCTCCACTTT. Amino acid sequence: CASSHIGQGAGTPLHF.

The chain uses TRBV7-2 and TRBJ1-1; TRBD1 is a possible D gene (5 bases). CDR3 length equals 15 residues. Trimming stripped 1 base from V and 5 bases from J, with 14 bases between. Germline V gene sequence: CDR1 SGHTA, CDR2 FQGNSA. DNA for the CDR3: TGTGCCAGCAGCTTAGTTCAGGGCTTGGGAACTGAAGCTTTCTTT. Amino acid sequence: CASSLVQGLGTEAFF.

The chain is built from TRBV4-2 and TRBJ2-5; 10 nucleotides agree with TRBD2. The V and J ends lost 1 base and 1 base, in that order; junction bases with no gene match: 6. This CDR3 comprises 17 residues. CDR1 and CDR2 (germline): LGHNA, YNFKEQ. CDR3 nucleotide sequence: TGTGCCAGCAGCCAAGCGTGGGCTAGCGGGAGCCAAGAGACCCAGTACTTC. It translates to CASSQAWASGSQETQYF.

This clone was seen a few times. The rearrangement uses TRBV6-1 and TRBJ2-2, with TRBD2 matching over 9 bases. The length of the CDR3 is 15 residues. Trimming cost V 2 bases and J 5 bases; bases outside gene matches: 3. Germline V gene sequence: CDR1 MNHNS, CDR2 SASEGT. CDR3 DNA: TGTGCCAGCAGTGAACAGCGGGGGGTTACCGGGGAGCTGTTTTTT. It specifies CASSEQRGVTGELFF.

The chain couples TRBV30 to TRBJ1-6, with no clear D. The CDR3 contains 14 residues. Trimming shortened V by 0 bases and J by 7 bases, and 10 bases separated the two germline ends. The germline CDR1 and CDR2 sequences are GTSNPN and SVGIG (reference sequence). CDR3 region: CAWSVFGRNSPLHF. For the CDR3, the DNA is TGTGCCTGGAGTGTATTTGGGAGAAATTCACCCCTCCACTTT.

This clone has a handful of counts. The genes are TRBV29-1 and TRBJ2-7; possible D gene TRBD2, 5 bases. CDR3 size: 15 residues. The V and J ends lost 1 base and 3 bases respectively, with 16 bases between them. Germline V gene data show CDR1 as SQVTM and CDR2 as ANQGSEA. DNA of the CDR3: TGCAGCGTTGAAGGGGGATATGACGGAGGCTACGAGCAGTACTTC. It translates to CSVEGGYDGGYEQYF.

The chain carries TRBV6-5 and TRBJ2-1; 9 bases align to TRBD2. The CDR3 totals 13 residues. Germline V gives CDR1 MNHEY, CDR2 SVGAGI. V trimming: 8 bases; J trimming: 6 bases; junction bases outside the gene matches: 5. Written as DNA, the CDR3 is TGTGCCAGCGTGCGGGGGGGCACCAATGAGCAGTTCTTC. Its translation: CASVRGGTNEQFF.

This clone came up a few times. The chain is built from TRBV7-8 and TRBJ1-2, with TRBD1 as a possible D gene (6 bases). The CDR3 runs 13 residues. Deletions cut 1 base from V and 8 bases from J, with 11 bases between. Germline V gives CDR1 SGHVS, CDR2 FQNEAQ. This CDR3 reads CASSLEGEGGYTF. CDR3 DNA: TGTGCCAGCAGCTTAGAGGGGGAAGGAGGCTACACCTTC.

CDR3 protein: CASSLGGGNTEAFF. DNA for the CDR3: TGTGCCAGCAGCTTAGGGGGCGGGAACACTGAAGCTTTCTTT. The genes are TRBV7-6 and TRBJ1-1, with a weak D call TRBD1 (5 bases). Trimming cost V 1 base and J 1 base, with 7 bases left between them. Germline CDR1 SGHVS, CDR2 FNYEAQ. The CDR3 length is 14 residues.

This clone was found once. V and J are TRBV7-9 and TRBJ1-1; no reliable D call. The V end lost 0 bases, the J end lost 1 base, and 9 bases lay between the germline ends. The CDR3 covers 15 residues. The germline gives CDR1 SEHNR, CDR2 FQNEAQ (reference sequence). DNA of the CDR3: TGTGCCAGCAGCTTAGCGTCCACCAGGAACACTGAAGCTTTCTTT. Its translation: CASSLASTRNTEAFF. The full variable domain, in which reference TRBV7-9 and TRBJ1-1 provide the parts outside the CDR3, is DTGVSQNPRHKITKRGQNVTFRCDPISEHNRLYWYRQTLGQGPEFLTYFQNEAQLEKSRLLSDRFSAERPKGSFSTLEIQRTEQGDSAMYLCASSLASTRNTEAFFGQGTRLTVV.

The CDR3 is CASSYTEASGVWPNTQYF. CDR3 nucleotide sequence: TGTGCCAGCAGCTACACAGAGGCTAGCGGGGTATGGCCCAATACGCAGTATTTT. The chain has TRBV7-8 and TRBJ2-3, with TRBD2 matching over 9 bases. After removal of 4 bases from V and 7 bases from J, the junction contained 18 bases not matched to a gene. Germline CDR1 SGHVS, CDR2 FQNEAQ. CDR3 length: 18 residues.

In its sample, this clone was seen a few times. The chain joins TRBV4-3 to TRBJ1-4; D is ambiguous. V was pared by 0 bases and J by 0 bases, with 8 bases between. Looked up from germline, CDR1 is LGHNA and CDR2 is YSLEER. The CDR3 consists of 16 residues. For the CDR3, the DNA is TGCGCCAGCAGCCAAGATAGACTAGCAACTAATGAAAAACTGTTTTTT. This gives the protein CASSQDRLATNEKLFF.

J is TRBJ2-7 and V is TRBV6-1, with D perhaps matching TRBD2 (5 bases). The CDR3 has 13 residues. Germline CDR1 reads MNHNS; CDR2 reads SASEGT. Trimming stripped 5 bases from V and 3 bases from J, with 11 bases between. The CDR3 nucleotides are TGTGCCAGCAGTTTTGCCGGGAACTACGAGCAGTACTTC. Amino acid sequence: CASSFAGNYEQYF.